A selection of T cell receptor beta chains follows, all from one sample in a study of PD-1 blockade in classical Hodgkin lymphoma. The protocol was immunoSEQ multiplex PCR, while the TCRdb copy is restricted to in-frame clones and leaves out a portion. The sample holds approximately 100,000 clones, about 83% seen once. The sequencing used peripheral blood mononuclear cells (PBMCs), collected before the fourth cycle of nivolumab. These receptors originate from a human donor with classical Hodgkin lymphoma. Both conserved end residues are part of each CDR3. D genes are given only for firm matches. The size field is filled for only some rows; it gives once, few, many or a size class.

V gene	D gene	J gene	clone size	CDR3 protein	CDR3 DNA
TRBV21-1	-	TRBJ1-1	-	CASSTREEAFF	TGTGCCAGCAGCACCCGGGAGGAAGCTTTCTTT
TRBV5-1	-	TRBJ2-7	-	CASSSGTATYEQYF	TGCGCCAGCAGCTCCGGGACCGCGACCTACGAGCAGTACTTC
TRBV15	-	TRBJ2-1	-	CATSRVGGGDNEQFF	TGTGCCACCAGCAGAGTGGGGGGCGGGGACAATGAGCAGTTCTTC
TRBV7-2	TRBD1	TRBJ2-1	-	CASSLATGTGVLSSYNEQFF	TGTGCCAGCAGCTTAGCCACCGGGACAGGGGTCCTGAGCTCCTACAATGAGCAGTTCTTC
TRBV6-4	-	TRBJ1-2	-	CASSRTEGYGYTF	TGTGCCAGCAGCCGGACGGAGGGCTATGGCTACACCTTC
TRBV25-1	TRBD2	TRBJ2-3	-	CASSEFGLAGGRATQYF	TGTGCCAGCAGTGAATTTGGCCTAGCGGGAGGTCGTGCTACGCAGTATTTT
TRBV10-3	TRBD1	TRBJ1-2	few	CAISEGTVNYGYTF	TGTGCCATCAGTGAAGGGACAGTTAACTATGGCTACACCTTC
TRBV2	TRBD1	TRBJ2-2	-	CASIRDRANTGELFF	TGTGCCAGCATCAGGGACAGGGCGAACACCGGGGAGCTGTTTTTT
TRBV7-9	TRBD1	TRBJ2-5	-	CASGTGETQYF	TGTGCCAGCGGGACAGGGGAGACCCAGTACTTC
TRBV14	-	TRBJ1-5	-	CASSQGRGNQPQHF	TGTGCCAGCAGCCAGGGTCGGGGCAATCAGCCCCAGCATTTT
TRBV5-6	-	TRBJ1-5	-	CASSSGALGNQPQHF	TGTGCCAGCAGCTCGGGGGCGTTGGGAAATCAGCCCCAGCATTTT
TRBV6-5	TRBD1	TRBJ2-3	-	CASSMDRAADTQYF	TGTGCCAGCAGTATGGACAGGGCTGCAGATACGCAGTATTTT
TRBV10-3	-	TRBJ1-4	-	CAISEAQEKLFF	TGTGCCATCAGTGAGGCACAGGAAAAACTGTTTTTT
TRBV5-4	TRBD1	TRBJ2-1	-	CASSLEPGQAYNEQFF	TGTGCCAGCAGCCTAGAACCGGGACAGGCCTACAATGAGCAGTTCTTC
TRBV2	-	TRBJ1-2	few	CASSEGNYGYTF	TGTGCCAGCTCCGAGGGAAACTATGGCTACACCTTC
TRBV19	-	TRBJ1-2	-	CASSIGKGRIIYGYTF	TGTGCCAGTAGTATCGGAAAGGGGCGGATAATCTATGGCTACACCTTC
TRBV5-6	-	TRBJ2-3	-	CASSLVQRTDTQYF	TGTGCCAGCAGCTTGGTACAGCGCACAGATACGCAGTATTTT
TRBV7-2	TRBD2	TRBJ2-3	-	CASSFGTSGSGADTQYF	TGTGCCAGCAGCTTCGGGACTAGCGGGAGTGGGGCAGATACGCAGTATTTT
TRBV19	-	TRBJ1-2	-	CASSIESDARGYTF	TGTGCCAGTAGTATAGAGTCGGACGCTCGGGGCTACACCTTC
TRBV7-9	-	TRBJ1-1	-	CASSAAGSGQFGDTEAFF	TGTGCCAGCAGCGCAGCCGGGAGCGGTCAGTTTGGGGACACTGAAGCTTTCTTT